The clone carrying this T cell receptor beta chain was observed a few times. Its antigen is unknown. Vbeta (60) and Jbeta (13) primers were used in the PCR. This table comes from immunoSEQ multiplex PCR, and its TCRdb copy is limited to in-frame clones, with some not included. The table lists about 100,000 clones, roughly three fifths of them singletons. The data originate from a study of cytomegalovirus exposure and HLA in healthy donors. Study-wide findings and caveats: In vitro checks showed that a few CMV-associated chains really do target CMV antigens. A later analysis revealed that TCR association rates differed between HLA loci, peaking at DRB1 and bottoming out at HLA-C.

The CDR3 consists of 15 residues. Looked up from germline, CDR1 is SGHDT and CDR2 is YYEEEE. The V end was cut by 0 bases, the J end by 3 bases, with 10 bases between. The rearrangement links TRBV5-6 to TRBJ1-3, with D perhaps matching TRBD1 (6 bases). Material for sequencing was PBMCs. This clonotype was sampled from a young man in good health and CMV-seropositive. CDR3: CASSLGAGDGNTIYF. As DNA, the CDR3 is TGTGCCAGCAGCTTGGGAGCAGGGGATGGAAACACCATATATTTT.